This entry lists 27 T cell receptor beta chains sequenced from one sample in a study of graft-versus-host responses after intestinal transplantation. TCRdb's copy holds only in-frame clones and misses some; the assay was immunoSEQ multiplex PCR. The profile shows around 10,000 clones, roughly 30% of them singletons. The input for sequencing was alloreactive CD4+ T cells from a mixed lymphocyte reaction culture, taken before transplantation. The sample's subset: CFSE-low proliferating T cells sorted from roughly six-day pre-transplant mixed lymphocyte reaction (GvH or HvG direction). These TCRs come from a human patient who was an organ donor for intestinal transplantation.

The V gene is TRBV27, the J gene TRBJ2-7, with no clear D. This CDR3 region has 16 residues. V was trimmed by 0 bases and J by 4 bases, leaving 16 bases between them. Germline V CDR1 and CDR2: MNHEY, SMNVEV (reference sequence). The CDR3 DNA reads TGTGCCAGCAGTTTATCGATAAGGCAGGCGATTTACGAGCAGTACTTC. The encoded protein is CASSLSIRQAIYEQYF.

The V gene is TRBV4-1, the J gene TRBJ1-4, with 9 positions matching TRBD1. The CDR3 totals 15 residues. Germline V gene lookup returns CDR1 MGHRA and CDR2 YSYEKL. The V gene end was trimmed by 4 bases and the J gene end by 5 bases; junction bases not matched to a gene: 5. CDR3 in amino acids: CASSRRQGDNEKLFF. As DNA, the CDR3 is TGCGCCAGCAGCCGAAGACAGGGGGACAATGAAAAACTGTTTTTT.

This chain uses TRBV4-3 with TRBJ2-3; TRBD2 matches 12 bases. J lost 4 bases, V lost 1 base, and 6 bases had no gene match. This CDR3 has 17 amino acids. Germline-derived CDR1 and CDR2 are LGHNA and YSLEER. CDR3 nucleotide sequence: TGCGCCAGCAGCCAAGCCCAACTAGCGGGGGGAGCAGATACGCAGTATTTT. Amino acid sequence: CASSQAQLAGGADTQYF.

The chain has TRBV13 and TRBJ2-7, with 8 nucleotides matching TRBD1. V was clipped by 5 bases and J by 6 bases; unmatched bases: 12. Germline V gene data show CDR1 as PRHDT and CDR2 as FYEKMQ (reference sequence). CDR3 size: 15 residues. The CDR3 spells CASSPWTGRSAEQYF. The CDR3 nucleotides read TGTGCCAGCAGCCCATGGACAGGGAGGTCCGCCGAGCAGTACTTC.

The chain recombines TRBV4-1 with TRBJ2-3, with 14 bases fitting TRBD2. With 6 bases clipped from V and 2 bases from J, the junction kept 19 bases outside the gene matches. The germline V gene has CDR1 MGHRA and CDR2 YSYEKL. CDR3 size: 21 residues. The CDR3 region has the DNA TGCGCCAGCAGTCAAAGGCCCATCCCGGGGACTAGCGGGGGAAACACAGATACGCAGTATTTT. This sequence encodes CASSQRPIPGTSGGNTDTQYF.

This clone was observed a few times. This chain links TRBV4-2 with TRBJ2-3; TRBD2 matches at 9 bases. The trim removed 0 bases at V and 1 base at J, leaving 11 bases unmatched. The germline CDR1 and CDR2 sequences are LGHNA and YNFKEQ. The CDR3 is 19 amino acids. CDR3 protein: CASSQDFAGGHVGTDTQYF. CDR3 nucleotides: TGTGCCAGCAGCCAAGATTTTGCGGGGGGGCACGTGGGCACAGATACGCAGTATTTT.

The J gene is TRBJ2-7, the V gene TRBV30; TRBD1 matches at 7 bases. Germline CDR1 is GTSNPN and CDR2 is SVGIG (reference sequence). The CDR3 totals 15 residues. J lost 2 bases, V lost 0 bases, and 7 bases had no gene match. The chain's CDR3 is CAWSVQNRGTYEQYF. CDR3 coding DNA: TGTGCCTGGAGTGTACAAAACAGGGGTACCTACGAGCAGTACTTC.

In its sample, this clone was seen a few times. The chain uses TRBV7-9 and TRBJ1-2; D call uncertain. The CDR3 length is 12 residues. Germline CDR1 and CDR2: SEHNR and FQNEAQ (reference sequence). Trimming cost V 2 bases and J 9 bases, with 10 bases left between them. The CDR3 region has the DNA TGTGCCAGCAGCTTACGGGGAGATAGCTACACCTTC. It is translated as CASSLRGDSYTF.

This chain joins TRBV6-5 and TRBJ2-1, with D tentatively TRBD2 (6 bases). There are 13 residues in the CDR3. V was cut by 2 bases and J by 12 bases, with 14 bases left in between. CDR1 MNHEY and CDR2 SVGAGI come from the germline V gene. CDR3 DNA: TGTGCCAGCAGTTACGGCGGAGGGCCACGGCAGTTCTTC. It yields the protein CASSYGGGPRQFF.

This clone has just a few counts. The V and J genes are TRBV6-5 and TRBJ2-7, with 9 bases fitting TRBD1. CDR3 length equals 15 residues. CDR1 is MNHEY, CDR2 SVGAGI, per germline. Trimming took 7 bases from V and 0 from J; bases not matched to a gene: 7. CDR3 coding DNA: TGTGCCAGCATTCGGGACAGGGTCGACTCCTACGAGCAGTACTTC. It encodes CASIRDRVDSYEQYF.

This clone showed up just a few times. An end of the junction differs from the germline gene, which may be a read error. This chain uses TRBV7-9 with TRBJ1-1; D remains ambiguous. Germline V gives CDR1 SEHNR, CDR2 FQNEAQ (reference sequence). The CDR3 is 12 residues long. CDR3 sequence: CASSLPSTGAFF. The DNA of the CDR3 is TGTGCCAGCAGCTTGCCTTCGACTGGAGCTTTCTTT.

The chain joins TRBV5-6 to TRBJ1-3; D perhaps matches TRBD1 (5 bases). Germline V gives CDR1 SGHDT, CDR2 YYEEEE. The CDR3 has 14 residues. V lost 2 bases to trimming and J lost 7 bases, with 13 bases between them. In DNA form, the CDR3 reads TGTGCCAGCAGCTTAGGCCAGGGTTACAACACCATATATTTT. Its translation: CASSLGQGYNTIYF.

This chain joins TRBV4-2 and TRBJ2-1; D possibly corresponds to TRBD2 (5 bases). V lost 5 bases and J lost 5, with 22 bases in between. Germline CDR1 reads LGHNA; CDR2 reads YNFKEQ. The CDR3 totals 17 residues. The chain's CDR3 is CASSSHTGRGANNEQFF. The CDR3 nucleotides read TGTGCCAGCAGCAGCCACACCGGACGGGGAGCCAACAATGAGCAGTTCTTC.

The DNA of the CDR3 is TGTGCCAGCAGTGTCGCCGGGACTAAACGCCACGAGCAGTACTTC. This translates into CASSVAGTKRHEQYF. The chain uses TRBV6-5 and TRBJ2-7, with TRBD2 identical over 7 bases. The trim removed 5 bases at V and 5 bases at J, leaving 12 bases unmatched. The CDR3 is made up of 15 amino acids. CDR1 and CDR2 (germline): MNHEY, SVGAGI.

CDR3 sequence: CASDRTGANVLTF. CDR3 nucleotide sequence: TGTGCCAGCGACAGAACCGGGGCCAACGTCCTGACTTTC. V and J are TRBV11-1 and TRBJ2-6, with a weak D call TRBD1 (5 bases). The V gene lost 8 bases and the J gene lost 4 bases, with 9 bases spanning the gap. The CDR3 loop spans 13 amino acids. Germline CDR1 is SGHAT and CDR2 is FQDESV (reference sequence).

The chain combines TRBV7-3 with TRBJ2-7; TRBD1 matches 9 bases. J gave up 0 bases and V 3 bases, and 3 bases lay outside the gene matches. Germline CDR1 SGHTA, CDR2 FQGTGA. The CDR3 length is 15 residues. Written as DNA, the CDR3 is TGTGCCAGCAGCTTTGGACAGGGGCACTCCTACGAGCAGTACTTC. Encoded protein: CASSFGQGHSYEQYF. Supplemented by reference TRBV7-3 and TRBJ2-7, the full variable domain reads GAGVSQTPSNKVTEKGKYVELRCDPISGHTALYWYRQSLGQGPEFLIYFQGTGAADDSGLPNDRFFAVRPEGSVSTLKIQRTERGDSAVYLCASSFGQGHSYEQYFGPGTRLTVT.

The table lists this clone with a few counts. The rearrangement uses TRBV15 and TRBJ2-5; D not certain. Looked up from germline, CDR1 is LNHNV and CDR2 is YYDKDF (reference sequence). V lost 0 bases and J lost 4, with 3 bases in between. The CDR3 has 12 residues. The CDR3 DNA sequence: TGTGCCACCAGCAGAGATAGAGAGACCCAGTACTTC. It specifies CATSRDRETQYF.

This clone came up a few times. The rearrangement links TRBV4-2 to TRBJ2-1; 7 bases are a match to TRBD2. V lost 4 bases to trimming and J lost 6 bases; unmatched junction nucleotides: 9. The CDR3 has 15 residues. The V gene's germline CDR1 is LGHNA and CDR2 YNFKEQ. The CDR3 protein is CASSLTAGRRNEQFF. CDR3 sequence (DNA): TGTGCCAGCAGCCTAACAGCGGGGCGGCGCAATGAGCAGTTCTTC.

This clone was detected a few times. The CDR3 bases are TGCGCCAGCAGCCAAGATTGGGGCCACTATAATTCACCCCTCCACTTT. Translated, it gives CASSQDWGHYNSPLHF. The V and J genes are TRBV4-1 and TRBJ1-6, with D maybe TRBD1 (5 bases). V lost 0 bases and J lost 3, with 9 bases in between. This CDR3 comprises 16 residues. CDR1 and CDR2 from the germline V gene are MGHRA and YSYEKL.

The chain joins TRBV6-4 to TRBJ2-5; D may be TRBD2 (5 bases). The CDR3 is made up of 15 amino acids. V lost 3 bases and J 1 base, leaving 12 bases between the germline ends. The germline V gene has CDR1 MRHNA and CDR2 SNTAGT. CDR3 DNA sequence: TGTGCCAGCAGTGAGTTTCTAGCCTCCCAAGAGACCCAGTACTTC. Translation gives CASSEFLASQETQYF.

This clone came up a few times. The V call is TRBV7-9, the J call TRBJ1-2, with a possible D match to TRBD1 (6 bases). The CDR3 totals 14 residues. CDR1 SEHNR and CDR2 FQNEAQ come from the germline V gene (reference sequence). The V end lost 4 bases, the J end lost 2 bases, and 11 bases lay between the germline ends. In nucleotides, the CDR3 is TGTGCCAGCAGCTCTTACGGGACAAACTATGGCTACACCTTC. Protein: CASSSYGTNYGYTF.

This chain joins TRBV11-2 and TRBJ2-1; TRBD2 agrees at 7 bases. The CDR3 extends over 14 amino acids. V trimming: 5 bases; J trimming: 0 bases; junction bases outside the gene matches: 1. Germline-derived CDR1 and CDR2 are SGHAT and FQNNGV. CDR3 sequence (DNA): TGTGCCAGCAGCCGGGACTACTCCTACAATGAGCAGTTCTTC. Protein: CASSRDYSYNEQFF.

This clone was picked up a small number of times. V and J are TRBV9 and TRBJ1-5, with D uncertain. Trimming took 7 bases from V and 3 from J, leaving 14 bases between them. Germline V lookup: CDR1 SGDLS, CDR2 YYNGEE. This CDR3 is built from 14 residues. The CDR3 loop is CASHPRRYNQPQHF. Here the CDR3 DNA reads TGTGCCAGCCACCCTAGACGGTACAATCAGCCCCAGCATTTT.

This clone was observed a single time. The chain links TRBV29-1 to TRBJ2-7; perhaps TRBD1 as D (6 bases). The CDR3 runs to 13 residues. In germline, CDR1 is SQVTM, CDR2 ANQGSEA. Trimming stripped 3 bases from V and 6 bases from J, with 15 bases between. CDR3 coding DNA: TGCAGCGTTGATTGGGGGCCCCCCTCCGAGCAGTACTTC. Translated: CSVDWGPPSEQYF.

This clone was recorded a few times. This chain uses TRBV4-2 with TRBJ1-2, with 12 bases matching TRBD1. The CDR3 sequence is 16 residues long. Germline CDR1 and CDR2: LGHNA and YNFKEQ. The V and J ends lost 1 base and 3 bases, in that order; junction bases with no gene match: 3. In nucleotides, the CDR3 is TGTGCCAGCAGCCAAGGGGACAGGGGGCGCGACTATGGCTACACCTTC. Amino acid sequence: CASSQGDRGRDYGYTF.

The CDR3 loop is CASSTGGEQYF. DNA of the CDR3: TGTGCCAGTAGTACCGGGGGCGAGCAGTACTTC. The rearrangement joins TRBV19 to TRBJ2-7; possible D gene TRBD2, 6 bases. V dropped 4 bases and J dropped 6 bases, with 7 bases sitting between them. The CDR3 has 11 amino acids. The V gene's germline CDR1 is LNHDA and CDR2 SQIVND (reference sequence).

This clone is classed as medium-sized (0.01 to 0.1%). This chain joins TRBV18 and TRBJ1-2; a possible D gene is TRBD1 (6 bases). Germline V gene data show CDR1 as KGHSH and CDR2 as LQKENI. The CDR3 has 11 residues. V was shortened by 2 bases and J by 8 bases, with 6 bases between the two germline ends. The CDR3 coding sequence is TGTGCCAGCTCACCAGGGGGCGGCTACACCTTC. Protein: CASSPGGGYTF.